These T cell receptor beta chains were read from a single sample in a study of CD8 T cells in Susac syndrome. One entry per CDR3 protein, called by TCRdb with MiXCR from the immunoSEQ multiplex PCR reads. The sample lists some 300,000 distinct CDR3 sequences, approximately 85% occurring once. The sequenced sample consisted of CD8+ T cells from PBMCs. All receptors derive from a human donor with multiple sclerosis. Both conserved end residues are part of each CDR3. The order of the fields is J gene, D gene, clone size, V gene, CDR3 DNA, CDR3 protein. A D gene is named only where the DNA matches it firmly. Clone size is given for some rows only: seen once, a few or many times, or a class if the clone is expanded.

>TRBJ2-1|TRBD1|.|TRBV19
TGTGCCAGTAGGACAGGGGCAGATGAGCAGTTCTTC
CASRTGADEQFF
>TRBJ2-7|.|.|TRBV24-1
TGTGCCACCAGTGCAGGGGCGGCCTACGAGCAGTACTTC
CATSAGAAYEQYF
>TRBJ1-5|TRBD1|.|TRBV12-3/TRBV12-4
TGTGCCAGCCGTGCGACAGGGCAAAATCAGCCCCAGCATTTT
CASRATGQNQPQHF
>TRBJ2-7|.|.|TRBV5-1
TGCGCCAGCAGCTACCCAGGGTTTCGCGACGAGCAGTACTTC
CASSYPGFRDEQYF
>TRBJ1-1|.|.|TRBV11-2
TGTGCCAGCAGACCCAACAGGGTAGGGATTAAGAACACTGAAGCTTTCTTT
CASRPNRVGIKNTEAFF
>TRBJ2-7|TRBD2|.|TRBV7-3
TGTGCCAGCAGCTCCGAGGGAGGGTACGAGCAGTACTTC
CASSSEGGYEQYF
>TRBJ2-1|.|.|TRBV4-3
TGCGCCAGCAGCCAAGGGTGGGGTGAATTCTCCTACAATGAGCAGTTCTTC
CASSQGWGEFSYNEQFF
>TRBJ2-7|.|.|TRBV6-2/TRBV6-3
TGTGCCAGCGGGTTGGACAGTCCATTCTACGAGCAGTACTTC
CASGLDSPFYEQYF
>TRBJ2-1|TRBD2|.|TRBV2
TGTGCCAGCAGTGAACCAACTAGCGGGTCCTACAATGAGCAGTTCTTC
CASSEPTSGSYNEQFF
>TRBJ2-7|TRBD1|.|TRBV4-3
TGCGCCAGCAGCCTAGGGACAGTCAACTACGAGCAGTACTTC
CASSLGTVNYEQYF
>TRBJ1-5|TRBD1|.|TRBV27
TGTGCCAGCAGTTTTCTGGGGACAGGAGCTAGCAATCAGCCCCAGCATTTT
CASSFLGTGASNQPQHF
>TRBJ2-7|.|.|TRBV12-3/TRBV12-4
TGTGCCAGCAGTTTAGAAGGGGGTGGGTACGAGCAGTACTTC
CASSLEGGGYEQYF
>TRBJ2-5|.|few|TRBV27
TGTGCCAGCAGTCTTGGGCCCGGGGAGACCCAGTACTTC
CASSLGPGETQYF
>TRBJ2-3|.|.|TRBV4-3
TGCGCCAGCAGCCACTTCGGGACTTCCCCAACAGATACGCAGTATTTT
CASSHFGTSPTDTQYF
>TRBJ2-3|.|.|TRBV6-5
TGTGCCAGCAGACCTTTCCCTAGCACAGATACGCAGTATTTT
CASRPFPSTDTQYF
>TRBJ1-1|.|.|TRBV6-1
TGTGCCAGCAGTGAAATGCCCGGCCCGGACCTTGAAGCTTTCTTT
CASSEMPGPDLEAFF
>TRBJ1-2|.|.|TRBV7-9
TGTGCCAGCAGCTTAAAGGGTTCTAACTATGGCTACACCTTC
CASSLKGSNYGYTF
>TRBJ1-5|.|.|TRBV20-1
TGCAGTGCTAGAGATGACACTTCCCAGCATTTT
CSARDDTSQHF
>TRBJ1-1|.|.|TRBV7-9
TGTGCCAGCAGCCCCTCTTTAAAGAACACTGAAGCTTTCTTT
CASSPSLKNTEAFF